This T cell receptor beta chain was recovered during a study of regulatory T cells in long-lasting Graves disease. Regarding this clonotype: Its antigen remains unidentified.

Construction of the TCR beta libraries employed iRepertoire HTBI primers in conjunction with Arm-PCR of CDR3 regions. TCRdb re-analysed the multiplex PCR reads in MiXCR, keeping a single row per CDR3 protein. Of about 470,000 distinct CDR3 sequences listed, 20% to 25% are singletons. Study results and caveats: Small numbers of samples may have cut accuracy.

Noted time point: persistent/refractory GD, antithyroid drugs over 5 years with positive TRAb. After RNA was extracted from PBMCs, the TCR library was made from it. Graves' disease diagnoses used American Thyroid Association guidelines. The patient group derived from an endocrinology department in Xi'an, China. The sample here was peripheral blood mononuclear cells (PBMCs), taken when the disease was refractory, from a patient treated with antithyroid drugs. The receptor was isolated from a female donor with Graves disease.

CDR3 loop: CASSIPGQRNQPQHF. The CDR3 nucleotides are TGTGCCAGTAGTATCCCGGGACAGCGAAATCAGCCCCAGCATTTT. The chain links TRBV19 to TRBJ1-5; 7 nucleotides align to TRBD1. The junction had 6 bases not matched to a gene; V was cut back by 3 bases and J by 4 bases. CDR1 is LNHDA, CDR2 SQIVND, per germline (reference sequence). This CDR3 has 15 residues.